These T cell receptor beta chains were read from a single sample in a study of cytomegalovirus exposure and HLA in healthy donors. Profiling relied on immunoSEQ multiplex PCR, and the TCRdb table lists in-frame clones only, not all of them. The sample lists approximately 110,000 clones, 70% to 85% occurring once. Source material: PBMCs. These TCRs come from a human donor in good health. The CDR3 runs from the conserved cysteine through the conserved F or W. The order of the fields is V gene, J gene, clone size, D gene, CDR3 DNA, CDR3 protein. A D gene is named only where the DNA matches it firmly. Only part of the rows carry a size: once, few, many, or a class if the clone is expanded.

TRBV20-1	TRBJ1-4	.	.	TGCAGTGCCTCGACAGGTGAAAAACTGTTTTTT	CSASTGEKLFF
TRBV14	TRBJ2-2	.	TRBD1	TGTGCCAGCAGAGGGACAGGGACGAACACCGGGGAGCTGTTTTTT	CASRGTGTNTGELFF
TRBV6-4	TRBJ2-1	.	TRBD2	TGTGCCAGCAGTGACGGGACTAGCGGCAATGAGCAGTTCTTC	CASSDGTSGNEQFF
TRBV28	TRBJ2-7	.	TRBD1	TGTGCCAGCAGGACAGGGGGCTACTCCGAGCAGTACTTC	CASRTGGYSEQYF
TRBV5-1	TRBJ1-1	.	.	TGCGCCAGCAGCTTGGTCGGTTTCTTGAACACTGAAGCTTTCTTT	CASSLVGFLNTEAFF
TRBV5-1	TRBJ1-2	once	.	TGCGCCAGCAGCTTGGGGTCGGGGTTCTATGGCTACACCTTC	CASSLGSGFYGYTF
TRBV19	TRBJ2-1	.	.	TGTGCCAGTAGCCCGGTCAGCGGCTCCTACAATGAGCAGTTCTTC	CASSPVSGSYNEQFF
TRBV6-5	TRBJ1-1	.	.	TGTGCCAGCAACGGACAGACTACGAACACTGAAGCTTTCTTT	CASNGQTTNTEAFF
TRBV5-6	TRBJ1-3	.	.	TGTGCCAGCAGCGCAGATTCCTCTGGAAACACCATATATTTT	CASSADSSGNTIYF
TRBV18	TRBJ2-1	.	.	TGTGCCAGCTCACTCCTCCTCCCGGTTGAGCAGTTCTTC	CASSLLLPVEQFF
TRBV11-2	TRBJ2-2	.	TRBD1	TGTGCCAGCAGCTTCCAGGGGGCTAGCACCGGGGAGCTGTTTTTT	CASSFQGASTGELFF
TRBV6-5	TRBJ2-5	once	TRBD1	TGTGCCAGCAGCGCCGGGACAGGGCAAGAGACCCAGTACTTC	CASSAGTGQETQYF
TRBV19	TRBJ2-4	.	TRBD1	TGTGCCTCTGCCGGACAGGGGGCAGGCAAAAACATTCAGTACTTC	CASAGQGAGKNIQYF
TRBV5-1	TRBJ2-7	.	TRBD2	TGCGCCAGCAGTTTGACTAGCGGGATCGGCGAGCAGTACTTC	CASSLTSGIGEQYF
TRBV28	TRBJ2-7	.	TRBD1	TGTGCCAGCAGTTTATTTTTGGCGCAGGGGGCCTACGAGCAGTACTTC	CASSLFLAQGAYEQYF
TRBV6-1	TRBJ2-2	.	.	TGTGCCAGCAGCGCAGACTCCACCGGGGAGCTGTTTTTT	CASSADSTGELFF
TRBV7-8	TRBJ2-6	.	TRBD1	TGTGCCAGCAGGGGGACAGGGGCCTCTGGGGCCAACGTCCTGACTTTC	CASRGTGASGANVLTF
TRBV5-1	TRBJ2-3	.	TRBD2	TGCGCCAGCAATCGAGCGGGGGCCACAGATACGCAGTATTTT	CASNRAGATDTQYF
TRBV4-1	TRBJ1-2	few	.	TGCGCCAGCAGCCAAGATGAGGCAGGGCGGTATGGCTACACCTTC	CASSQDEAGRYGYTF